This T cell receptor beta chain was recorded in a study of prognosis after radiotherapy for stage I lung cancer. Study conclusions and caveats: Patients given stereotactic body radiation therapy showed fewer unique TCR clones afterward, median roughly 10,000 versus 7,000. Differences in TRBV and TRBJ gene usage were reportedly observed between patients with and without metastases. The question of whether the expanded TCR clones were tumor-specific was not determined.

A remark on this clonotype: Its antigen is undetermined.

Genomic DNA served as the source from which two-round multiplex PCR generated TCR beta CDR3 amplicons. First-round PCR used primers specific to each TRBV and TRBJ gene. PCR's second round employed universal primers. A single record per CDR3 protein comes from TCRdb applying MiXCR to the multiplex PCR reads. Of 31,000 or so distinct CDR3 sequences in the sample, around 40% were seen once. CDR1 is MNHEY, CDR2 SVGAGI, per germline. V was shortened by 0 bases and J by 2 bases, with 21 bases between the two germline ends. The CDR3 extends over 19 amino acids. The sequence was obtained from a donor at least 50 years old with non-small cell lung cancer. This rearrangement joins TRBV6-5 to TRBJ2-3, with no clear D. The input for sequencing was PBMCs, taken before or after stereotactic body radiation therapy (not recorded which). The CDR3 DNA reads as TGTGCCAGCAGTTACTCGGTCAAGGCTAGACATCAGCACACAGATACGCAGTATTTT. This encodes CASSYSVKARHQHTDTQYF.